Below are 9 T cell receptor beta chains sequenced from a single sample in a study of blood T cell repertoires in COVID-19. Produced via immunoSEQ multiplex PCR; TCRdb's table is partial and in-frame only. The repertoire consists of about 170,000 clones, with approximately 91% occurring once and the leading ten covering around 5.1%. Input material: peripheral blood. These receptors all stem from a man aged 18 to 35 with COVID-19, enrolled during active disease.

The V call is TRBV6-2 or TRBV6-3, the J call TRBJ2-7, with a possible D match to TRBD2 (5 bases). The V end was cut by 0 bases, the J end by 1 base, with 10 bases between. Germline V gene sequence: CDR1 MNHEY, CDR2 SVGEGT. The CDR3 extends over 15 amino acids. CDR3 in DNA: TGTGCCAGCAGTTACTCGTCCAGCGGTTCCTACGAGCAGTACTTC. Amino acid sequence: CASSYSSSGSYEQYF.

The chain couples TRBV28 to TRBJ1-5; possible D gene TRBD1, 5 bases. Germline V gene data show CDR1 as MDHEN and CDR2 as SYDVKM. The CDR3 spans 14 residues. Trimming cost V 7 bases and J 5 bases, with 15 bases left between them. The CDR3 here is CASTLGRRDQPQHF. The CDR3 DNA reads as TGTGCCAGCACCCTAGGGCGCAGGGATCAGCCCCAGCATTTT. The full variable domain, its missing parts supplied by reference TRBV28 and TRBJ1-5, is DVKVTQSSRYLVKRTGEKVFLECVQDMDHENMFWYRQDPGLGLRLIYFSYDVKMKEKGDIPEGYSVSREKKERFSLILESASTNQTSMYLCASTLGRRDQPQHFGDGTRLSIL.

This rearrangement joins TRBV7-9 to TRBJ2-1, with 11 bases identical to TRBD2. V lost 5 bases, J lost 8 bases, and 5 bases stayed unmatched. The CDR3 covers 14 residues. Germline assignment: CDR1 SEHNR and CDR2 FQNEAQ (reference sequence). The chain's CDR3 is CASSPSGRPDEQFF. The CDR3 DNA is TGTGCCAGCAGCCCTAGCGGGAGGCCTGATGAGCAGTTCTTC.

This chain connects TRBV11-3 to TRBJ2-2; the match to TRBD2 covers 7 bases. Germline V gene sequence: CDR1 SGHNT, CDR2 YENEEA. V dropped 8 bases and J dropped 0; count of bases not matched to a gene: 0. The CDR3 spans 13 residues. The CDR3 loop reads CASGRANTGELFF. The DNA of the CDR3 is TGTGCCAGCGGGAGGGCGAACACCGGGGAGCTGTTTTTT.

Here the CDR3 reads CASSSLGDEQYF. The CDR3 nucleotides are TGTGCCAGCAGCTCCTTAGGGGACGAGCAGTACTTC. The genes are TRBV9 and TRBJ2-7; D is possibly TRBD1 (5 bases). From germline, CDR1 is SGDLS and CDR2 YYNGEE. There are 12 residues in the CDR3. V dropped 4 bases and J dropped 5 bases, with 10 bases sitting between them.

V gene TRBV11-3 combines with J gene TRBJ2-2, with unresolved D. V dropped 0 bases and J dropped 3 bases, with 8 bases sitting between them. This CDR3 is built from 15 residues. Germline lookup yields CDR1 SGHNT and CDR2 YENEEA. This CDR3 reads CASSLDRSDTGELFF. CDR3 in DNA: TGTGCCAGCAGCTTAGATCGGAGTGACACCGGGGAGCTGTTTTTT.

The rearrangement uses TRBV19 and TRBJ1-5; D might be TRBD1 (6 bases). The CDR3 is 18 residues long. Trimming cost V 2 bases and J 7 bases, with 24 bases left between them. Germline V gives CDR1 LNHDA, CDR2 SQIVND (reference sequence). The CDR3 DNA follows: TGTGCCAGTAGTATAAGGGGCAGGGGCGCATCGGAAAGGCAGCCCCAGCATTTT. Amino acid sequence: CASSIRGRGASERQPQHF.

J is TRBJ2-1 and V is TRBV12-3 or TRBV12-4; D is undetermined. This CDR3 contains 13 residues. V was shortened by 6 bases and J by 10 bases, with 16 bases between the two germline ends. For the CDR3, the DNA is TGTGCCAGCAGGCCCAGCGCAATGAGCGAGCAGTTCTTC. Translated: CASRPSAMSEQFF.

The CDR3 loop reads CASSSTGTSYGYTF. CDR3 sequence (DNA): TGTGCCAGCAGTTCTACCGGGACATCCTATGGCTACACCTTC. V gene TRBV6-2 or TRBV6-3 combines with J gene TRBJ1-2; TRBD1 is a possible D gene (6 bases). V was clipped by 4 bases and J by 4 bases, with 13 bases between them. Looked up from germline, CDR1 is MNHEY and CDR2 is SVGEGT. This CDR3 has 14 residues.